The rows below give T cell receptor beta chains drawn from one sample of a study of blood T cell repertoires in COVID-19. The protocol was immunoSEQ multiplex PCR, while the TCRdb copy is restricted to in-frame clones and leaves out a portion. The sample shows roughly 260,000 clones, about 85% of them seen only once. The sample consisted of PBMCs or T cells enriched from blood (not recorded which). The receptors derive from a woman under 40 with acute COVID-19. CDR3s include the opening cysteine and the closing phenylalanine or tryptophan. Fields, in order: D gene, CDR3 length, J gene, clone size, V gene, CDR3 DNA, CDR3 protein. The D gene is left open where the match is weak. Clone size is shown for a subset of rows, as once, few, many or a class of expanded clone.

.	12	TRBJ1-2	once	TRBV9	TGTGCCAGCAGCGAACAGGGCTATGGCTACACCTTC	CASSEQGYGYTF
.	15	TRBJ1-6	few	TRBV27	TGTGCCAGCAGCCCGCGGAGCTCCTATAATTCACCCCTCCACTTT	CASSPRSSYNSPLHF
TRBD2	17	TRBJ2-3	.	TRBV19	TGTGCCAGTAGGGCTAGCGGGAGGGCCGTCGACACAGATACGCAGTATTTT	CASRASGRAVDTDTQYF
.	14	TRBJ1-1	.	TRBV5-6	TGTGCCAGCAGCTTCTGGGGAGGTAACACTGAAGCTTTCTTT	CASSFWGGNTEAFF
.	18	TRBJ2-6	many	TRBV18	TGTGCCAGCTCACCACTTCTATATGAAGGGGCTGGGGCCAACGTCCTGACTTTC	CASSPLLYEGAGANVLTF
TRBD1	15	TRBJ1-1	.	TRBV5-6	TGTGCCAGCAGCCTTATGGGACAGGGGTACACTGAAGCTTTCTTT	CASSLMGQGYTEAFF
TRBD1	14	TRBJ1-2	.	TRBV19	TGTGCCAGTAGCACCGGGACAGAGAACTATGGCTACACCTTC	CASSTGTENYGYTF
TRBD1	13	TRBJ2-1	few	TRBV6-5	TGTGCCAGCAGCCAGGGGGCCCACAATGAGCAGTTCTTC	CASSQGAHNEQFF
TRBD1	19	TRBJ1-2	.	TRBV5-1	TGCGCCAGCAGAATCGATCCCGGGGGCACGACAGGGAAGGTCTATGGCTACACCTTC	CASRIDPGGTTGKVYGYTF
TRBD2	16	TRBJ2-2	.	TRBV3-1/TRBV3-2	TGTGCCAGCAGCCAACTAGCGGGGGGGCTGCTCGGGGAGCTGTTTTTT	CASSQLAGGLLGELFF
TRBD2	15	TRBJ2-5	.	TRBV2	TGTGCCAGCAGCCGAACGACTAGCGGGGCAGAGACCCAGTACTTC	CASSRTTSGAETQYF
.	14	TRBJ1-4	.	TRBV5-1	TGCGCCAGCAGCTTATCAGGGACTAATGAAAAACTGTTTTTT	CASSLSGTNEKLFF
TRBD2	15	TRBJ2-2	.	TRBV6-2/TRBV6-3	TGTGCCAGCAGTTACCCCGGGAGGGACACCGGGGAGCTGTTTTTT	CASSYPGRDTGELFF
.	12	TRBJ2-7	.	TRBV27	TGTGCCAGCAGTTTCGGGGGCTACGAGCAGTACTTC	CASSFGGYEQYF
.	15	TRBJ1-5	few	TRBV4-1	TGCGCCAGCAGCCAGGACCGGGACAACTATCAGCCCCAGCATTTT	CASSQDRDNYQPQHF
.	16	TRBJ1-3	.	TRBV5-1	TGCGCCAGCAGCTTGGGACAGACCTCTCATGGAAACACCATATATTTT	CASSLGQTSHGNTIYF
TRBD2	15	TRBJ2-3	once	TRBV7-3	TGTGCCAGCAGCCCGCTAGCGGGGAGAACAGATACGCAGTATTTT	CASSPLAGRTDTQYF
TRBD1	12	TRBJ2-1	.	TRBV29-1	TGCAGCGTTAAGACAGGGGCAAGTGAGCAGTTCTTC	CSVKTGASEQFF
.	16	TRBJ2-1	.	TRBV5-4	TGTGCCAGCAGCCCGGGGACTTTAGTCTCCTACAATGAGCAGTTCTTC	CASSPGTLVSYNEQFF
TRBD2	16	TRBJ2-3	.	TRBV6-5	TGTGCCAGCAGTTACGGCGGGGGGGCTAGCACAGATACGCAGTATTTT	CASSYGGGASTDTQYF
.	13	TRBJ2-1	.	TRBV5-1	TGCGCCAGCAGCTTGGGGAGCGGCCTTGAGCAGTTCTTC	CASSLGSGLEQFF
.	14	TRBJ1-1	.	TRBV5-1	TGCGCCAGCAGCTTGGAGGCCAGGGACACTGAAGCTTTCTTT	CASSLEARDTEAFF
.	12	TRBJ1-2	.	TRBV28	TGTGCCAGCACCCTGACAGGTAACGGCTACACCTTC	CASTLTGNGYTF
.	13	TRBJ1-5	once	TRBV9	TGTGCCAGCAGCTGGAACGCGGGGCAGCCCCAGCATTTT	CASSWNAGQPQHF
.	13	TRBJ2-5	.	TRBV7-9	TGTGCCAGCACCGTCCCGAGGCAAGAGACCCAGTACTTC	CASTVPRQETQYF
TRBD2	16	TRBJ2-1	.	TRBV11-3	TGTGCCAGCAGCTTAGGAACTAGCGGGGGTTACAATGAGCAGTTCTTC	CASSLGTSGGYNEQFF
.	12	TRBJ2-7	once	TRBV12-3/TRBV12-4	TGTGCCAGCACGCAAGGAGTCAACGAGCAGTACTTC	CASTQGVNEQYF
.	15	TRBJ1-5	.	TRBV28	TGTGCCAGCAGTTTATATTCGGGGGGGGGTCAGCCCCAGCATTTT	CASSLYSGGGQPQHF
.	12	TRBJ1-6	.	TRBV28	TGTGCCAGCGGGCAGGGGAAGTCACCCCTCCACTTT	CASGQGKSPLHF
TRBD2	15	TRBJ2-2	.	TRBV27	TGTGCCAGCAGTTACCGGGCGGCGGGAGCCGGGGAGCTGTTTTTT	CASSYRAAGAGELFF
TRBD2	16	TRBJ2-3	.	TRBV4-2	TGTGCCAGCAGCCAAGATAGACTAGCGGGAGCAGATACGCAGTATTTT	CASSQDRLAGADTQYF
TRBD2	15	TRBJ2-3	.	TRBV28	TGTGCCAGCAGTTTGTTAGCGGGAGACCCAGATACGCAGTATTTT	CASSLLAGDPDTQYF
.	14	TRBJ2-7	.	TRBV28	TGTGCCAGCAGGAAAGACAGGCCCCCCTACGAGCAGTACTTC	CASRKDRPPYEQYF
TRBD2	15	TRBJ2-2	.	TRBV5-1	TGCGCCAGCAGCAGCGGGACTCGAGGCGCCGGGGAGCTGTTTTTT	CASSSGTRGAGELFF
.	14	TRBJ1-4	.	TRBV5-1	TGCGCCAGCAGCTTACAGGGTTGGGGTGAAAAACTGTTTTTT	CASSLQGWGEKLFF
TRBD1	14	TRBJ1-2	.	TRBV18	TGTGCCAGCTCACCGACCGGGACAGGGTCCCACTACACCTTC	CASSPTGTGSHYTF
TRBD1	16	TRBJ1-1	few	TRBV3-1/TRBV3-2	TGTGCCAGTAGCTCGCTTGCGGACAGGCCAATCCATGAAGCTTTCTTT	CASSSLADRPIHEAFF
.	13	TRBJ2-6	.	TRBV2	TGTGCCAGCAGTGAACTTGGGGCCAACGTCCTGACTTTC	CASSELGANVLTF
TRBD1	16	TRBJ1-2	few	TRBV9	TGTGCCAGCAGCGGGTATAGGATAACAGGGGACTATGGCTACACCTTC	CASSGYRITGDYGYTF
.	11	TRBJ2-5	few	TRBV27	TGTGCCAGCAGTCTCCAAGAGACCCAGTACTTC	CASSLQETQYF
TRBD1	16	TRBJ2-7	.	TRBV5-1	TGCGCCAGCAGCCCGGTGGGACAGGCGAACCCCGACGAGCAGTACTTC	CASSPVGQANPDEQYF